The 20 T cell receptor beta chains reported below all come from one sample, sequenced in a study of T cell responses to AZD1222 COVID-19 vaccine (dated by TCRdb to the early 2020s). This sample's time point label indicates: about 28 days (+/-7) after the second vaccine dose. The library relied on the immunoSEQ multiplex PCR assay. TCRdb obtained this table from immuneACCESS and retained in-frame rearrangements with V and J assigned. These tables miss some clones; where compared with another copy, unresolved V genes account for less than half of the shortfall, and the remainder is unexplained. A total of about 120,000 clones appear in this sample, about 92% of them only once. The ten largest clones take up approximately 5% of the sample. The input for sequencing was peripheral blood, taken 28 days after the second AZD1222 dose. These receptor sequences come from an adult who received the AZD1222 COVID-19 vaccine.

V usage is TRBV10-2 and J usage is TRBJ2-1; 7 bases fit TRBD2. Germline-derived CDR1 and CDR2 are WSHSY and SAAADI. The CDR3 is made up of 12 amino acids. J was trimmed by 8 bases and V by 5 bases; bases with no gene match: 3. In DNA, the CDR3 is TGCGCCAGCAGTCTTAGCGGGCATGAGCAGTTCTTC. Translated, it gives CASSLSGHEQFF.

The V and J genes are TRBV19 and TRBJ2-3, with D unclear. From germline, CDR1 is LNHDA and CDR2 SQIVND (reference sequence). V was trimmed by 0 bases and J by 2 bases, leaving 6 bases between them. The CDR3 sequence is 14 residues long. CDR3 region: CASSIDGNTDTQYF. The CDR3 region has the DNA TGTGCCAGTAGTATAGACGGTAACACAGATACGCAGTATTTT.

This sequence joins TRBV4-1 and TRBJ2-7; 9 nucleotides match TRBD1. The CDR3 extends over 15 amino acids. Germline V gene sequence: CDR1 MGHRA, CDR2 YSYEKL. With V trimmed by 5 bases and J by 7 bases, 12 bases remained unmatched. CDR3 sequence: CASSEQGQGLKEQYF. In nucleotides, the CDR3 is TGCGCCAGCAGCGAGCAGGGACAGGGACTCAAAGAGCAGTACTTC.

The V gene is TRBV4-3, the J gene TRBJ2-7, with TRBD2 identical over 11 bases. Germline V gene lookup returns CDR1 LGHNA and CDR2 YSLEER. J gave up 2 bases and V 0 bases, and 12 bases lay outside the gene matches. The CDR3 contains 19 residues. The CDR3 protein is CASSQDVPGLAAGAYEQYF. Written as DNA, the CDR3 is TGCGCCAGCAGCCAAGACGTCCCGGGACTAGCGGCTGGGGCCTACGAGCAGTACTTC.

The V gene is TRBV6-5, the J gene TRBJ1-2, with D maybe TRBD1 (6 bases). The germline V and J ends were trimmed by 0 bases and 3 bases, with 14 bases remaining between them. CDR1 is MNHEY, CDR2 SVGAGI, per germline. This CDR3 spans 16 amino acids. The CDR3 protein is CASSYSGGAGYYGYTF. The CDR3 region has the DNA TGTGCCAGCAGTTACTCGGGGGGGGCCGGGTACTATGGCTACACCTTC.

This chain links TRBV29-1 with TRBJ1-2, with TRBD1 matching 10 bases. The CDR3 is made up of 15 amino acids. V shed 7 bases and J 0 bases; nucleotides not matched to a gene: 8. CDR1 is SQVTM, CDR2 ANQGSEA, per germline. CDR3 sequence (DNA): TGCAGCGCCGGGGACAGGGGTTCAACTAACTATGGCTACACCTTC. This gives the protein CSAGDRGSTNYGYTF.

This rearrangement joins TRBV12-5 to TRBJ2-1, with 9 bases identical to TRBD1. From germline, CDR1 is LGHNT and CDR2 FRNRAP. Trimming took 4 bases from V and 9 from J; bases not matched to a gene: 7. This CDR3 has 14 residues. The CDR3 here is CASGSYRGLGEQFF. The DNA of the CDR3 is TGTGCTAGTGGTTCCTACAGGGGGCTAGGTGAGCAGTTCTTC.

The chain joins TRBV14 to TRBJ2-3; 13 bases are shared with TRBD2. The junction had 6 bases not matched to a gene; V was cut back by 0 bases and J by 3 bases. Germline assignment: CDR1 SGHDN and CDR2 FVKESK. This CDR3 contains 18 residues. The CDR3 DNA reads as TGTGCCAGCAGCCAAGAACTAGCGGGAGGGCAGATTACAGATACGCAGTATTTT. Translation: CASSQELAGGQITDTQYF.

V is TRBV4-2 and J is TRBJ1-5; D unclear. Deletions cut 0 bases from V and 1 base from J, with 7 bases between. This CDR3 region has 15 residues. The germline gives CDR1 LGHNA, CDR2 YNFKEQ. The CDR3 region is CASSQDVGSNQPQHF. CDR3 DNA sequence: TGTGCCAGCAGCCAAGATGTGGGGAGCAATCAGCCCCAGCATTTT.

The chain links TRBV3-1 (or the pseudogene TRBV3-2) to TRBJ1-5, with 7 bases lining up with TRBD1. The V segment lost 1 base and the J segment 6 bases; nucleotides outside the gene matches: 6. The CDR3 runs 15 residues. From germline, CDR1 is LGHDT and CDR2 YNNKEL (reference sequence). CDR3 nucleotides: TGTGCCAGCAGCCAAGCGGCAGGGGGAGGTCAGCCCCAGCATTTT. Residues: CASSQAAGGGQPQHF.

The rearrangement uses TRBV18 and TRBJ1-4; 7 nucleotides agree with TRBD1. Germline CDR1 and CDR2: KGHSH and LQKENI. The CDR3 is 14 amino acids. With 3 bases clipped from V and 7 bases from J, the junction kept 5 bases outside the gene matches. The CDR3 protein is CASSPPDRSEKLFF. The CDR3 DNA reads TGTGCCAGCTCACCGCCGGACAGGTCTGAAAAACTGTTTTTT.

This rearrangement joins TRBV2 to TRBJ1-2; D not resolved. Germline V gene sequence: CDR1 SNHLY, CDR2 FYNNEI. The V end lost 4 bases, the J end lost 2 bases, and 14 bases lay between the germline ends. CDR3 length: 15 residues. In DNA, the CDR3 is TGTGCCAGCAGTGTACTGGCTCGGGAAAACTATGGCTACACCTTC. The encoded protein is CASSVLARENYGYTF.

The chain joins TRBV18 to TRBJ2-1, with 8 bases identical to TRBD2. The CDR3 consists of 15 residues. J lost 7 bases, V lost 2 bases, and 7 bases had no gene match. CDR1 and CDR2 (germline): KGHSH, LQKENI. The CDR3 protein is CASSPFSGGANEQFF. The CDR3 DNA reads TGTGCCAGCTCACCATTTTCGGGGGGGGCGAATGAGCAGTTCTTC.

The rearrangement joins TRBV19 to TRBJ2-2; D is unresolved. V was clipped by 4 bases and J by 5 bases, with 11 bases between them. CDR1 and CDR2 (germline): LNHDA, SQIVND (reference sequence). This CDR3 spans 14 amino acids. The CDR3 reads CASSTLLLTGELFF. CDR3 DNA sequence: TGTGCCAGTAGTACACTACTACTGACCGGGGAGCTGTTTTTT. Drawing the rest from reference TRBV19 and TRBJ2-2, the complete variable domain is DGGITQSPKYLFRKEGQNVTLSCEQNLNHDAMYWYRQDPGQGLRLIYYSQIVNDFQKGDIAEGYSVSREKKESFPLTVTSAQKNPTAFYLCASSTLLLTGELFFGEGSRLTVL.

The chain uses TRBV27 and TRBJ1-2; TRBD1 aligns across 9 bases. Germline lookup yields CDR1 MNHEY and CDR2 SMNVEV (reference sequence). The CDR3 consists of 16 residues. The trim removed 6 bases at V and 7 bases at J, leaving 15 bases unmatched. The CDR3 DNA is TGTGCCAGCAGCTTTACAGGGGGCGATAGGGTACGTGGCTACACCTTC. Translation: CASSFTGGDRVRGYTF.

The J gene is TRBJ1-4, the V gene TRBV30; 9 bases are a match to TRBD1. Germline V gene lookup returns CDR1 GTSNPN and CDR2 SVGIG (reference sequence). V lost 8 bases, J lost 8 bases, and 6 bases stayed unmatched. The CDR3 sequence is 12 residues long. The DNA of the CDR3 is TGTGCCACCGGGACAGGGACAGAAAAACTGTTTTTT. Its translation is CATGTGTEKLFF.

V usage is TRBV15 and J usage is TRBJ2-1; D perhaps matches TRBD1 (6 bases). The germline gives CDR1 LNHNV, CDR2 YYDKDF (reference sequence). V lost 0 bases to trimming and J lost 2 bases, with 26 bases between them. The CDR3 is 21 amino acids. The CDR3 bases are TGTGCCACCAGCAGAGATGCGACCAGGGGTTTTACAGTAGGACCCTACAATGAGCAGTTCTTC. Its protein product is CATSRDATRGFTVGPYNEQFF.

The DNA for the CDR3 is TGTGCCAGCAGGTGGAGTCGGGATTCACCCCTCCACTTT. It is translated as CASRWSRDSPLHF. V gene TRBV12-3 or TRBV12-4 combines with J gene TRBJ1-6; no clear D gene. Deletions cut 6 bases from V and 8 bases from J, with 11 bases between. The CDR3 is made up of 13 amino acids.

The CDR3 loop is CSVQLGRWGKGYTF. In DNA, the CDR3 is TGCAGCGTCCAACTAGGACGGTGGGGGAAAGGCTACACCTTC. This chain uses TRBV29-1 with TRBJ1-2; tentatively, D is TRBD1 (5 bases). CDR1 is SQVTM and CDR2 is ANQGSEA in the germline V gene. The CDR3 covers 14 residues. V was shortened by 6 bases and J by 8 bases, with 22 bases between the two germline ends.

The chain is built from TRBV3-1 (or the pseudogene TRBV3-2) and TRBJ2-3; D tentatively fits TRBD1 or TRBD2 (5 bases each). Looked up from germline, CDR1 is LGHDT and CDR2 is YNNKEL (reference sequence). The V and J ends lost 4 bases and 2 bases respectively, with 13 bases between them. The CDR3 contains 15 residues. CDR3 nucleotide sequence: TGTGCCAGCAGCCGTAAACGGGACGTCACAGATACGCAGTATTTT. It codes for CASSRKRDVTDTQYF.